This TCR beta chain was obtained from a study of patients and donors after allogeneic stem cell transplantation. The V end lost 0 bases, the J end lost 6 bases, and 11 bases lay between the germline ends. CDR3 size: 14 residues. Germline-derived CDR1 and CDR2 are SGHRS and YFSETQ. Each CDR3 protein is one row after TCRdb ran MiXCR on the RT-PCR reads. The sample carries over 150,000 distinct CDR3 sequences, less than 45% recorded once. V gene TRBV5-1 combines with J gene TRBJ2-3; D not resolved. The sample was blood, either unsorted or a sorted T cell fraction (not recorded which). The origin of this receptor is a human donor who was either an allogeneic HSCT recipient or a stem cell or donor lymphocyte infusion donor (not recorded which). It is not recorded whose cells these are; they may come from a transplant donor. The DNA for the CDR3 is TGCGCCAGCAGCTTGGAGACAAGTGGGGATACGCAGTATTTT. Protein: CASSLETSGDTQYF.